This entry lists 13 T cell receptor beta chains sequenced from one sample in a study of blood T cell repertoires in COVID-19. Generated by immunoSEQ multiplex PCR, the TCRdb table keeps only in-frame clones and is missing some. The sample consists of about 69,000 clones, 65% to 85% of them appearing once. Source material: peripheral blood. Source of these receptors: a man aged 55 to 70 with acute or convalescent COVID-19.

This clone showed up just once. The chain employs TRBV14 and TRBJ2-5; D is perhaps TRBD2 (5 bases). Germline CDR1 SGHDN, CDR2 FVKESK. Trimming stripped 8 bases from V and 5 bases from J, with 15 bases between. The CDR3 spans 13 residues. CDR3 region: CASGGPLRETQYF. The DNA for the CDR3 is TGTGCCAGCGGAGGACCCCTGCGGGAGACCCAGTACTTC.

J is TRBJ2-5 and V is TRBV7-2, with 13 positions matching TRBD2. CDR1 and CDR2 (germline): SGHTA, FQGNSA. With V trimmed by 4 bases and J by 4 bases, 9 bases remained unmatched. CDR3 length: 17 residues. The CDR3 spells CASSSTWTSGGGETQYF. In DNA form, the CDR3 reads TGTGCCAGCAGCTCAACGTGGACTAGCGGGGGAGGAGAGACCCAGTACTTC.

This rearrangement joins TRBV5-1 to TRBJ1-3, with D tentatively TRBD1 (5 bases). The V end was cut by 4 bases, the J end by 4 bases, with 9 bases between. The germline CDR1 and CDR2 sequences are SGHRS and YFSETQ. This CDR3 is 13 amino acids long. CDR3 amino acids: CASSDRQGNTIYF. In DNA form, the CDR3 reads TGCGCCAGCAGCGACAGACAAGGAAACACCATATATTTT.

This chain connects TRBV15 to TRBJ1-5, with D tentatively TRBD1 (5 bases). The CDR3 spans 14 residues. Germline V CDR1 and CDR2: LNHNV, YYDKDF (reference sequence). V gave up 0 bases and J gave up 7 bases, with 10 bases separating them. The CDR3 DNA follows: TGTGCCACCAGCAGAGATAAGGGGATCCAGCCCCAGCATTTT. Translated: CATSRDKGIQPQHF.

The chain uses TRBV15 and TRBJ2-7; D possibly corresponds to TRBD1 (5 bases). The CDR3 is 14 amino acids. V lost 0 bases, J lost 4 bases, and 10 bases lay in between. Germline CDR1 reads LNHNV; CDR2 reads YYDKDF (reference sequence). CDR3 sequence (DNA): TGTGCCACCAGCAGAGACAGGGAAACATACGAGCAGTACTTC. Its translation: CATSRDRETYEQYF.

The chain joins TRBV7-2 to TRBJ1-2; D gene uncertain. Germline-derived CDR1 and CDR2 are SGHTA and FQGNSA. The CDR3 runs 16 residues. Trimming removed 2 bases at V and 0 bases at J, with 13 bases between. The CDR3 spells CASSLSAARANYGYTF. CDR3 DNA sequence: TGTGCCAGCAGCTTAAGCGCAGCCCGAGCTAACTATGGCTACACCTTC. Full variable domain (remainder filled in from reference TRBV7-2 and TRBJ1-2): GAGVSQSPSNKVTEKGKDVELRCDPISGHTALYWYRQSLGQGLEFLIYFQGNSAPDKSGLPSDRFSAERTGGSVSTLTIQRTQQEDSAVYLCASSLSAARANYGYTFGSGTRLTVV.

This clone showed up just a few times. The DNA for the CDR3 is TGTGCCTGGAATGCGGGGTACTATGGCTACACCTTC. Translated: CAWNAGYYGYTF. V usage is TRBV30 and J usage is TRBJ1-2, with no clear D. Trimming took off 4 bases at V and 3 bases at J, with 9 bases between the two ends. The CDR3 extends over 12 amino acids. Germline lookup yields CDR1 GTSNPN and CDR2 SVGIG (reference sequence).

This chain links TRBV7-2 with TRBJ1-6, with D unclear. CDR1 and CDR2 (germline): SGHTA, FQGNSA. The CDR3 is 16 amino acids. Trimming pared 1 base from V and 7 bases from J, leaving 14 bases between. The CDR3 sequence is CASSLEREYPNSPLHF. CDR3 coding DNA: TGTGCCAGCAGCTTAGAGCGGGAGTACCCAAATTCACCCCTCCACTTT.

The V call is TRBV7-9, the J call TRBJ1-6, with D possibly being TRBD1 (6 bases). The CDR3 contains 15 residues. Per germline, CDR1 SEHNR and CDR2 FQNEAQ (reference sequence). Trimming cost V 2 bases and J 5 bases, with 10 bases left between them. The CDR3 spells CASSLIQGNNSPLHF. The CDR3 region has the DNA TGTGCCAGCAGCTTAATCCAGGGGAATAATTCACCCCTCCACTTT.

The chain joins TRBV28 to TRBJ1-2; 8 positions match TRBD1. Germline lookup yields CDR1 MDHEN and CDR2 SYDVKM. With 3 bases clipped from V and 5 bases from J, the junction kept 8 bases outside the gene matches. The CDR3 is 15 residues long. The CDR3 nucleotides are TGTGCCAGCAGTTTCCGGGACAGGTCCTATTATGGCTACACCTTC. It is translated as CASSFRDRSYYGYTF.

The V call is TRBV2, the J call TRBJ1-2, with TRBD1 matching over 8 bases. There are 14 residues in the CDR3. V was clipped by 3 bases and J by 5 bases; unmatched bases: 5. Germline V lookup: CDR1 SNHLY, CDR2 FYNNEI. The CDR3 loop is CASSEQGAEYGYTF. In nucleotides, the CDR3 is TGTGCCAGCAGTGAGCAGGGGGCAGAGTATGGCTACACCTTC.

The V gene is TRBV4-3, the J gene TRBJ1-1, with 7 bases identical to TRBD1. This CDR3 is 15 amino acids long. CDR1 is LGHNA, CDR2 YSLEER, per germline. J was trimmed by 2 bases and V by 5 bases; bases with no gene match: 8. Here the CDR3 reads CASSSSTGFNTEAFF. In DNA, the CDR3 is TGCGCCAGCAGCTCATCGACAGGGTTCAACACTGAAGCTTTCTTT.

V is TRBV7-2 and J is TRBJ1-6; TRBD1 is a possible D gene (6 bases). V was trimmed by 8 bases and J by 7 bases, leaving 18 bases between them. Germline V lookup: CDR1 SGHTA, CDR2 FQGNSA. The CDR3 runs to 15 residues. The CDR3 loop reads CASLPDRLVNSPLHF. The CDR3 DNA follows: TGTGCCAGCCTCCCCGACAGGCTTGTAAATTCACCCCTCCACTTT.